These 26 T cell receptor beta chains came from one sample sequenced in a study of memory CD4+ T cells and cytomegalovirus serostatus. Single viable CD3+CD4+CD8-CD45RO+ cells were sorted as the memory CD4+ T cells. Generated by immunoSEQ multiplex PCR, the TCRdb table keeps only in-frame clones and is missing some. The sample yields 50,000 or so clones, around 78% seen once. What was sequenced was memory CD4+ T cells from blood. The receptors shown here come from an adult in good health and CMV-seronegative.

The V call is TRBV19, the J call TRBJ1-2; D may be TRBD1 (5 bases). CDR1 and CDR2 from the germline V gene are LNHDA and SQIVND (reference sequence). The CDR3 covers 15 residues. V shed 5 bases and J shed 5 bases, with 18 bases lying between them. CDR3 residues: CASSVQGSLGYGYTF. The CDR3 nucleotides read TGTGCCAGTAGTGTTCAGGGAAGTTTGGGGTATGGCTACACCTTC.

V gene TRBV19 combines with J gene TRBJ1-2, with 9 bases identical to TRBD1. The CDR3 loop spans 14 amino acids. The trim removed 6 bases at V and 7 bases at J, leaving 9 bases unmatched. Germline CDR1 is LNHDA and CDR2 is SQIVND (reference sequence). CDR3 coding DNA: TGTGCCAGTAGATCCGGGACAGGGTGGTCTGGCTACACCTTC. Its protein product is CASRSGTGWSGYTF.

The chain links TRBV28 to TRBJ2-1; 7 bases agree with TRBD1. J lost 12 bases, V lost 5 bases, and 16 bases had no gene match. CDR1 and CDR2 from the germline V gene are MDHEN and SYDVKM. The CDR3 sequence is 15 residues long. CDR3: CASSGPSPRTGWQFF. The CDR3 coding sequence is TGTGCCAGCAGTGGCCCCTCCCCACGGACAGGTTGGCAGTTCTTC.

V and J are TRBV7-2 and TRBJ2-4; D gene uncertain. This CDR3 has 11 residues. V gave up 5 bases and J gave up 2 bases, with 1 base separating them. Germline V gene sequence: CDR1 SGHTA, CDR2 FQGNSA. The CDR3 is CASSPKNIQYF. The CDR3 region has the DNA TGTGCCAGCAGCCCCAAAAACATTCAGTACTTC.

The CDR3 spells CASTPSGNTEAFF. In DNA, the CDR3 is TGTGCCAGCACCCCGAGCGGGAACACTGAAGCTTTCTTT. The gene calls are TRBV7-2 and TRBJ1-1, with D hard to call. The CDR3 has 13 amino acids. CDR1 and CDR2 (germline): SGHTA, FQGNSA. The ends were cut back, 7 bases at V and 1 base at J, with 10 bases in the middle.

The rearrangement joins TRBV7-2 to TRBJ2-1; no definite D call. Between the trimmed V and J ends, which lost 1 base and 2 bases, there was a span of 12 bases. In germline, CDR1 is SGHTA, CDR2 FQGNSA. The CDR3 contains 16 residues. The DNA for the CDR3 is TGTGCCAGCAGCTTAGACAACCGGGCGGCCTACAATGAGCAGTTCTTC. The encoded protein is CASSLDNRAAYNEQFF.

V gene TRBV13 combines with J gene TRBJ2-7; 9 bases map to TRBD1. This CDR3 is 14 amino acids long. CDR1 PRHDT and CDR2 FYEKMQ come from the germline V gene (reference sequence). With V trimmed by 2 bases and J by 3 bases, 2 bases remained unmatched. CDR3 in amino acids: CASSLRQGDYEQYF. DNA for the CDR3: TGTGCCAGCAGCTTAAGACAGGGGGACTACGAGCAGTACTTC. The full variable domain, with the rest looked up from reference TRBV13 and TRBJ2-7, is AAGVIQSPRHLIKEKRETATLKCYPIPRHDTVYWYQQGPGQDPQFLISFYEKMQSDKGSIPDRFSAQQFSDYHSELNMSSLELGDSALYFCASSLRQGDYEQYFGPGTRLTVT.

The chain carries TRBV7-8 and TRBJ2-3, with 7 bases lining up with TRBD2. The length of the CDR3 is 17 residues. Germline trimming cut 4 bases from V and 2 bases from J; bases unmatched to any gene: 12. CDR1 SGHVS and CDR2 FQNEAQ come from the germline V gene. As DNA, the CDR3 is TGTGCCAGCAGCTCAGAGGTCTTAGCGGGCATCACAGATACGCAGTATTTT. This translates into CASSSEVLAGITDTQYF.

The rearrangement uses TRBV25-1 and TRBJ2-7, with 7 bases matching TRBD1. CDR1 and CDR2 (germline): MGHDK, SYGVNS. This CDR3 is 13 amino acids long. V lost 7 bases, J lost 6 bases, and 9 bases stayed unmatched. CDR3: CASKAEGAFEQYF. The CDR3 DNA reads TGTGCCAGCAAAGCTGAGGGGGCGTTCGAGCAGTACTTC.

The V gene is TRBV29-1, the J gene TRBJ1-1, with D perhaps TRBD1 (6 bases). This CDR3 is built from 14 residues. With 2 bases removed from V and 5 bases from J, the gap between germline ends came to 15 bases. Germline CDR1 reads SQVTM; CDR2 reads ANQGSEA. The CDR3, as DNA: TGCAGCGTTGAAAGGGGGGCATTTGCTACTGAAGCTTTCTTT. This encodes CSVERGAFATEAFF.

The rearrangement links TRBV15 to TRBJ2-1; the match to TRBD2 covers 8 bases. V shed 0 bases, J shed 9 bases, and the junction held 4 bases outside the gene matches. Germline values: CDR1 LNHNV, CDR2 YYDKDF (reference sequence). CDR3 length: 14 amino acids. CDR3 in amino acids: CATSRDRAGGEQFF. The DNA for the CDR3 is TGTGCCACCAGCAGAGACAGGGCGGGGGGTGAGCAGTTCTTC.

V gene TRBV7-2 combines with J gene TRBJ1-2; D perhaps matches TRBD1 (5 bases). CDR1 is SGHTA, CDR2 FQGNSA, per germline. The CDR3 extends over 15 amino acids. V shed 5 bases and J shed 1 base, with 14 bases lying between them. The DNA of the CDR3 is TGTGCCAGCAGCCCCCGGGACTTCGATAACTATGGCTACACCTTC. Its translation: CASSPRDFDNYGYTF.

The gene calls are TRBV5-4 and TRBJ1-1; D is undetermined. Deletions cut 2 bases from V and 9 bases from J, with 11 bases between. The CDR3 runs 12 residues. The germline CDR1 and CDR2 sequences are SGHNT and YYREEE (reference sequence). The CDR3 sequence: CASSFSRQKAFF. Here the CDR3 DNA reads TGTGCCAGCAGCTTTTCCCGCCAGAAAGCTTTCTTT.

With regard to this clone: A much more abundant neighbour one base away suggests this may be a read error. Lacking the conserved final phenylalanine or tryptophan, this CDR3 likely reflects a read error. The genes are TRBV6-5 and TRBJ2-7, with D unclear. V was trimmed by 5 bases and J by 3 bases, leaving 5 bases between them. Per germline, CDR1 MNHEY and CDR2 SVGAGI. The CDR3 sequence is 11 residues long. CDR3 sequence: CASSDNYEQYL. As DNA, the CDR3 is TGTGCCAGCAGTGACAACTACGAGCAGTACCTC.

The chain combines TRBV5-1 with TRBJ2-1, with 8 bases that match TRBD2. The V segment lost 4 bases and the J segment 6 bases; nucleotides outside the gene matches: 9. The CDR3 runs to 15 residues. Germline CDR1 and CDR2: SGHRS and YFSETQ. CDR3 protein: CASSPGGSGVNEQFF. The CDR3 bases are TGCGCCAGCAGCCCGGGTGGTAGCGGGGTCAATGAGCAGTTCTTC.

The chain employs TRBV6-5 and TRBJ2-7, with D perhaps TRBD1 (6 bases). The CDR3 length is 16 residues. The ends were cut back, 2 bases at V and 6 bases at J, with 20 bases in the middle. The germline V gene has CDR1 MNHEY and CDR2 SVGAGI. The CDR3 here is CASSYGSPASGVEQYF. In DNA, the CDR3 is TGTGCCAGCAGTTACGGGAGCCCCGCATCAGGGGTCGAGCAGTACTTC.

This chain uses TRBV11-1 with TRBJ2-3; 10 bases agree with TRBD2. Germline CDR1 reads SGHAT; CDR2 reads FQDESV (reference sequence). The CDR3 contains 18 residues. V shed 0 bases, J shed 2 bases, and the junction held 8 bases outside the gene matches. In DNA, the CDR3 is TGTGCCAGCAGCTTAGCGCTTACTAGCGGGGCCTACACAGATACGCAGTATTTT. Encoded protein: CASSLALTSGAYTDTQYF.

V is TRBV7-2 and J is TRBJ1-2; 12 positions match TRBD1. Trimming took 1 base from V and 8 from J; bases not matched to a gene: 8. Per the germline V gene, CDR1 is SGHTA and CDR2 is FQGNSA. The length of the CDR3 is 16 residues. The CDR3 is CASSLGSGQGAVGYTF. The CDR3 coding sequence is TGTGCCAGCAGCTTAGGTTCGGGACAGGGGGCCGTCGGCTACACCTTC.

The rearrangement joins TRBV27 to TRBJ2-7; 7 nucleotides line up with TRBD1. With 5 bases clipped from V and 3 bases from J, the junction kept 10 bases outside the gene matches. The CDR3 covers 15 residues. Germline CDR1 MNHEY, CDR2 SMNVEV (reference sequence). DNA of the CDR3: TGTGCCAGCAGTCCAAAACAGGGGATAAGCTACGAGCAGTACTTC. It specifies CASSPKQGISYEQYF.

The chain has TRBV4-1 and TRBJ1-5; D remains ambiguous. This CDR3 is built from 15 residues. Trimming shortened V by 0 bases and J by 3 bases, and 9 bases separated the two germline ends. CDR1 MGHRA and CDR2 YSYEKL come from the germline V gene. The CDR3 DNA reads as TGCGCCAGCAGCCAAGAGTACAGACTCAATCAGCCCCAGCATTTT. This codes for CASSQEYRLNQPQHF.

V and J are TRBV18 and TRBJ1-1; tentative D call: TRBD1 (5 bases). V gave up 6 bases and J gave up 0 bases, with 14 bases separating them. Per the germline V gene, CDR1 is KGHSH and CDR2 is LQKENI. The CDR3 is made up of 15 amino acids. CDR3 residues: CASSPSGGMNTEAFF. CDR3 nucleotides: TGTGCCAGCTCGCCCAGCGGGGGTATGAACACTGAAGCTTTCTTT.

This clone was detected many times. The V and J genes are TRBV9 and TRBJ1-1, with a weak D call TRBD1 (6 bases). Germline-derived CDR1 and CDR2 are SGDLS and YYNGEE. V dropped 3 bases and J dropped 7 bases, with 19 bases sitting between them. The CDR3 is 15 residues long. The CDR3 loop reads CASSAEPKGDGEAFF. Here the CDR3 DNA reads TGTGCCAGCAGCGCAGAACCTAAGGGGGACGGTGAAGCTTTCTTT.

The chain employs TRBV11-3 and TRBJ2-5, with unresolved D. Germline-derived CDR1 and CDR2 are SGHNT and YENEEA. The length of the CDR3 is 14 residues. Trimming stripped 1 base from V and 3 bases from J, with 9 bases between. The CDR3 DNA follows: TGTGCCAGCAGCTTAGGGGTTGGGGAAGAGACCCAGTACTTC. Protein sequence: CASSLGVGEETQYF.

This clone turned up a few times. The V and J genes are TRBV4-3 and TRBJ2-7, with D maybe TRBD2 (5 bases). V was clipped by 1 base and J by 0 bases, with 16 bases between them. CDR1 is LGHNA, CDR2 YSLEER, per germline. The CDR3 runs 17 residues. The CDR3 protein is CASSQALWTSSSYEQYF. Here the CDR3 DNA reads TGCGCCAGCAGCCAAGCCTTGTGGACTTCTAGCTCCTACGAGCAGTACTTC.

V gene TRBV6-1 combines with J gene TRBJ2-3; 7 nucleotides align to TRBD2. This CDR3 has 17 amino acids. The trim removed 3 bases at V and 4 bases at J, leaving 13 bases unmatched. Germline V gene sequence: CDR1 MNHNS, CDR2 SASEGT. The CDR3 DNA follows: TGTGCCAGCAGTGAGATCCATGGCGGGGCGGGGGCAGATACGCAGTATTTT. Protein sequence: CASSEIHGGAGADTQYF.

The rearrangement links TRBV5-1 to TRBJ1-4, with D tentatively TRBD1 (6 bases). Between the trimmed V and J ends, which lost 0 bases and 7 bases, there was a span of 7 bases. The germline V gene encodes CDR1 SGHRS and CDR2 YFSETQ. This CDR3 is 13 amino acids long. The CDR3 DNA follows: TGCGCCAGCAGCTTGGACAGGGTTGAAAAACTGTTTTTT. Its protein product is CASSLDRVEKLFF.